The rows below give T cell receptor beta chains drawn from one sample of a study of T cell repertoires in cytomegalovirus infection. TCRdb reprocessed the reads with MiXCR, giving one entry per CDR3 protein. The repertoire holds some 120,000 distinct CDR3 sequences, with more than 30% as singletons. These receptors have no identified antigens. Sequencing used CD8+ T cells from cultured PBMCs, obtained from culture after CMV antigen stimulation. These receptors were taken from a human donor in good health (CMV status not recorded). Some clones in this sample may be carry-over from other donors' samples. CDR3s leave out the opening cysteine and the closing phenylalanine or tryptophan. Fields, in order: clone size, V gene, CDR3 protein. The size entry is marked missing in some rows and otherwise reads once, few, many or a size class.

NA TRBV11-2 ASSPEWGETQY
many TRBV6-6 ASSYARPSGNTIY
NA TRBV11-2 ASSLTSGGPTDTQY
NA TRBV3-1 ASSQTNDHYGYT
NA TRBV29-1 SVIGVAYNEQF
few TRBV7-2 ASSSDNSPLH
NA TRBV7-4 ASSFDSPTDTQC
many TRBV7-2 ASSSQGWDPRLRGEQY
many TRBV27 ASSLSIGDGTQY
NA TRBV7-9 ASSGTGTTNEQF
NA TRBV10-3 AARGVNTGELF
NA TRBV27 ASSAGTAPLSGANVLT
NA TRBV7-6 ASSLEGTKGNEQF
many TRBV7-2 ASSRDRAANEQF
few TRBV2 ASSEEGVYNEQF
few TRBV3-1 ASSQAETSGARGTQY
few TRBV7-6 ASSLTTDGYT
many TRBV7-8 ASSLTGNEQF
once TRBV29-1 SAKSATNEKLF
few TRBV2 ASSESPGQETQY
many TRBV7-2 ASSLTGGGNQPQH
few TRBV7-9 ASSFPLPQGKETQY
NA TRBV4-1 ASSQDAGSANEKLF
few TRBV12-3/TRBV12-4 ASSRTGEDQPQH
once TRBV20-1 SARAPGTNYGYT
NA TRBV6-2/TRBV6-3 ASRGPSTQETQY
NA TRBV11-2 ASSLNEQF
NA TRBV6-5 ASRPDRDHGNTIY
NA TRBV6-6 ASSTGTYEQY
NA TRBV20-1 SVPRGDTEAF
few TRBV24-1 ATSSGANQFYEQY
many TRBV7-2 ASSKYGQGRAQY
NA TRBV19 ASSFWTIGINQPQH
NA TRBV6-6 ASSGHHREQY
NA TRBV7-9 ASSFTGDLNTEAF